The 10 T cell receptor beta chains given below trace back to one sample, sequenced in a study of shared clonotypes between healthy human individuals. Naive CD8 cells, CD45RO-negative and positively selected for CCR7, excluded terminally differentiated effector memory CD45RA+ cells. Libraries were prepared by immunoSEQ multiplex PCR; TCRdb keeps only in-frame clonotypes and omits some of them. This repertoire shows more than 550,000 clones, roughly 94% found once; its top ten account for 24%. Sequencing was performed on naive CD8+ T cells sorted from blood. The receptor source for this set is a man aged 30 to 39 in good health.

The chain is built from TRBV10-3 and TRBJ2-2; TRBD1 might be the D (5 bases). Germline lookup yields CDR1 ENHRY and CDR2 SYGVKD. V gave up 3 bases and J gave up 1 base, with 12 bases separating them. This CDR3 contains 16 residues. The DNA of the CDR3 is TGTGCCATCAGTGAACCGGTGACAGTGAACACCGGGGAGCTGTTTTTT. Its protein product is CAISEPVTVNTGELFF.

The V and J genes are TRBV29-1 and TRBJ2-7; D remains ambiguous. CDR1 is SQVTM, CDR2 ANQGSEA, per germline. V lost 4 bases, J lost 2 bases, and 12 bases lay in between. CDR3 length: 13 residues. In nucleotides, the CDR3 is TGCAGCGTTGGCTCAGGAAGTACCTACGAGCAGTACTTC. Amino acid sequence: CSVGSGSTYEQYF.

The J gene is TRBJ2-7, the V gene TRBV7-9, with D hard to call. This CDR3 spans 15 amino acids. The V gene lost 4 bases and the J gene lost 5 bases, with 18 bases spanning the gap. Germline-derived CDR1 and CDR2 are SEHNR and FQNEAQ (reference sequence). This chain's CDR3 is CASSSSSVVPHEQYF. In DNA, the CDR3 is TGTGCCAGCAGCTCCTCATCGGTAGTTCCGCACGAGCAGTACTTC.

In this sample, this clone turned up a few times. This chain uses TRBV2 with TRBJ2-7; TRBD2 aligns across 7 bases. Germline-derived CDR1 and CDR2 are SNHLY and FYNNEI. V was pared by 1 base and J by 2 bases, with 5 bases of the junction left unmatched. CDR3 length: 15 residues. CDR3 in DNA: TGTGCCAGCAGTGAAGGGCGGGAGTTCCCCTACGAGCAGTACTTC. It yields the protein CASSEGREFPYEQYF.

This clone appeared once. The V call is TRBV4-1, the J call TRBJ2-3; D may be TRBD2 (6 bases). The ends were cut back, 3 bases at V and 3 bases at J, with 13 bases in the middle. Germline V gene data show CDR1 as MGHRA and CDR2 as YSYEKL. The CDR3 sequence is 15 residues long. For the CDR3, the DNA is TGCGCCAGCAGCCAGTCCCCGGGAGAAACAGATACGCAGTATTTT. It yields the protein CASSQSPGETDTQYF.

The gene calls are TRBV29-1 and TRBJ1-1; D perhaps matches TRBD1 (5 bases). CDR1 is SQVTM and CDR2 is ANQGSEA in the germline V gene. The CDR3 spans 11 residues. Trimming took off 4 bases at V and 8 bases at J, with 11 bases between the two ends. The CDR3 region is CSVGGDGEAFF. CDR3 DNA: TGCAGCGTTGGAGGGGATGGAGAAGCTTTCTTT.

This clone was seen a single time. The rearrangement links TRBV18 to TRBJ2-3; TRBD2 matches at 9 bases. This CDR3 contains 15 residues. The V gene's germline CDR1 is KGHSH and CDR2 LQKENI. With V trimmed by 3 bases and J by 4 bases, 5 bases remained unmatched. The CDR3 region is CASSPSGGFADTQYF. The CDR3 DNA reads as TGTGCCAGCTCACCTAGCGGGGGCTTCGCAGATACGCAGTATTTT.

The rearrangement uses TRBV9 and TRBJ1-1, with 10 bases that match TRBD1. Unmatched junction bases numbered 2, after V lost 3 bases and J lost 0 bases. This CDR3 region has 15 residues. Germline V CDR1 and CDR2: SGDLS, YYNGEE. The CDR3 loop is CASSGTGGMNTEAFF. CDR3 nucleotides: TGTGCCAGCAGCGGGACAGGGGGGATGAACACTGAAGCTTTCTTT.

The chain recombines TRBV7-3 with TRBJ2-1; TRBD2 is a possible D gene (5 bases). V lost 0 bases to trimming and J lost 6 bases, with 12 bases between them. The CDR3 consists of 15 residues. Germline V lookup: CDR1 SGHTA, CDR2 FQGTGA. CDR3 amino acids: CASSLTSGVANEQFF. As DNA, the CDR3 is TGTGCCAGCAGCTTAACAAGCGGAGTGGCCAATGAGCAGTTCTTC.

This clone has just a few counts. V and J are TRBV4-3 and TRBJ1-5, with D perhaps matching TRBD1 (5 bases). CDR3 length equals 17 residues. Germline V CDR1 and CDR2: LGHNA, YSLEER. V was trimmed by 0 bases and J by 3 bases, leaving 15 bases between them. The chain's CDR3 is CASSQELSGPNNQPQHF. CDR3 in DNA: TGCGCCAGCAGCCAAGAGTTATCGGGGCCGAACAATCAGCCCCAGCATTTT.